In this sample, the clone carrying this T cell receptor (beta chain) turned up many times. Its antigen is currently unknown. The CDR3 covers 14 residues. Trimming cost V 7 bases and J 6 bases; bases outside gene matches: 10. CDR1 and CDR2 (germline): SGHAT, FQNNGV. Generated by immunoSEQ multiplex PCR, the TCRdb table keeps only in-frame clones and is missing some. The table shows tens of thousands of clones, with about 86% occurring only once. The sample comes from a study of OX40 agonist ivuxolimab in advanced cancers. Background on the study: Patients' therapy was ivuxolimab, an antibody that acts as an agonist of OX40 (CD134). Findings of the study overall: There was clonal expansion of CD4+ and CD8+ blood T cells by week 6 at 0.1 to 3.0 mg/kg.

At cycle 4 day 1, cycle 7 day 1, and baseline, blood was sampled. The origin of this receptor is an adult with an advanced solid tumor such as melanoma, head and neck, liver or kidney cancer. This sample comprised CD4+ or CD8+ T cells sorted from blood, obtained in a trial of the OX40 agonist ivuxolimab. The chain links TRBV11-2 to TRBJ2-7; TRBD2 aligns across 9 bases. The DNA for the CDR3 is TGTGCCAGCACCCTAGGGAGGACTAGCGTCGAGCAGTACTTC. It yields the protein CASTLGRTSVEQYF.